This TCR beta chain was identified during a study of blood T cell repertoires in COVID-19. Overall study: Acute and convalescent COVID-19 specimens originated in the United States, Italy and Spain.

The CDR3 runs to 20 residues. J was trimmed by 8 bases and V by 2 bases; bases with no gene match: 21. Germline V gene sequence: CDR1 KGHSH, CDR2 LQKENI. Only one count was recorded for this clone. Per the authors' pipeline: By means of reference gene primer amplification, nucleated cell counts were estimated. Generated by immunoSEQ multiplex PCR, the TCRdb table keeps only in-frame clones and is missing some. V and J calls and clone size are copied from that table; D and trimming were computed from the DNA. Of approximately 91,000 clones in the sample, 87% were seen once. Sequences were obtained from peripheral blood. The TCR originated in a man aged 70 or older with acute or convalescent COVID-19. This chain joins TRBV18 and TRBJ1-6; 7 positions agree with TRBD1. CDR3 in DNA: TGTGCCAGCTCACCATACCGCGGAACAGGGGCCCCCAATTGGGATTCACCCCTCCACTTT. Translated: CASSPYRGTGAPNWDSPLHF.